This is a list of T cell receptor beta chains from one sample in a study of T cell responses to AZD1222 COVID-19 vaccine. TCRdb's copy holds only in-frame clones and misses some; the assay was immunoSEQ multiplex PCR. The table has 80,000 or so clones, more than 85% seen once. The sample was peripheral blood, taken 28 days after the second AZD1222 dose. These receptors came from an adult who received the AZD1222 COVID-19 vaccine. Each CDR3 is given with its conserved first and last residue. A D gene is named only where the DNA matches it firmly.

>.|TRBV10-3
CAISETGTGGNYGYTF
>TRBD2|TRBV5-1
CASSATSGQETQYF
>.|TRBV30
CAWSYRSTNEKLFF
>.|TRBV24-1
CASYMGRERLGYTF
>TRBD2|TRBV9
CASSVAGGVPAGEQFF
>TRBD1|TRBV9
CASSVNRGVSYNEQFF
>.|TRBV19
CASSIRGDTEAFF
>.|TRBV3-1/TRBV3-2
CASSQDADQPQHF
>.|TRBV20-1
CSASMRKETQYF
>TRBD1|TRBV6-4
CASSGTGGSYEQYF
>.|TRBV19
CASSLRRGNSNQPQHF
>TRBD2|TRBV7-7
CASSLGLAGVDTQYF
>TRBD1|TRBV13
CASSLGQGELSTEAFF
>TRBD2|TRBV5-4
CASSQGLAGGPGEQFF
>.|TRBV5-4
CASSSQLTEQFF
>TRBD2|TRBV27
CASSTQTSGRYYEQYF